These 16 T cell receptor beta chains were sequenced from one sample in a study of cytotoxic CD8 clonotypes in ibrutinib-treated CLL. Assay used: immunoSEQ multiplex PCR; TCRdb lists only in-frame clones, some missing. The sample lists over 200,000 clones, roughly 79% occurring once. The specimen comprised PBMCs, sampled after 12 months of ibrutinib treatment. The receptor source for this set is a human donor with chronic lymphocytic leukemia.

This clone was seen once. V and J are TRBV5-5 and TRBJ2-5; D is undetermined. CDR3 length equals 12 residues. Germline CDR1 reads SGHKS; CDR2 reads YYEKEE (reference sequence). The ends were cut back, 4 bases at V and 4 bases at J, with 8 bases in the middle. The CDR3 DNA is TGTGCCAGCAGCGGATTGGGAGAGACCCAGTACTTC. Encoded protein: CASSGLGETQYF. Full variable domain (missing parts from reference TRBV5-5 and TRBJ2-5): DAGVTQSPTHLIKTRGQQVTLRCSPISGHKSVSWYQQVLGQGPQFIFQYYEKEERGRGNFPDRFSARQFPNYSSELNVNALLLGDSALYLCASSGLGETQYFGPGTRLLVL.

This sequence joins TRBV9 and TRBJ2-3; 8 bases line up with TRBD2. The CDR3 has 18 residues. V lost 4 bases to trimming and J lost 0 bases; unmatched junction nucleotides: 13. Germline values: CDR1 SGDLS, CDR2 YYNGEE. The CDR3 coding sequence is TGTGCCAGCAGCAGGCGCGGGGGGCCAACTTCTAGCACAGATACGCAGTATTTT. The encoded protein is CASSRRGGPTSSTDTQYF.

The chain links TRBV5-1 to TRBJ2-1; perhaps TRBD2 as D (8 bases). V lost 4 bases to trimming and J lost 7 bases, with 21 bases between them. The CDR3 totals 16 residues. CDR1 is SGHRS and CDR2 is YFSETQ in the germline V gene. The CDR3 DNA is TGCGCCAGCAGCAGGGGGCTGGCGGGAGGTAAGAATGAGCAGTTCTTC. Translation: CASSRGLAGGKNEQFF.

The chain links TRBV11-2 to TRBJ1-2; maybe TRBD1 (5 bases). The V end lost 7 bases, the J end lost 5 bases, and 14 bases lay between the germline ends. The CDR3 is 13 amino acids. The germline gives CDR1 SGHAT, CDR2 FQNNGV. Here the CDR3 DNA reads TGTGCCAGCACCTCCGGGACCCAATATGGCTACACCTTC. This gives the protein CASTSGTQYGYTF.

This chain links TRBV5-1 with TRBJ2-7; weak D call: TRBD1 (5 bases). Deletions cut 0 bases from V and 3 bases from J, with 16 bases between. In germline, CDR1 is SGHRS, CDR2 YFSETQ. The CDR3 has 16 residues. Written as DNA, the CDR3 is TGCGCCAGCAGCTTGGGTGCAGGGAAGGGGAACTACGAGCAGTACTTC. The encoded protein is CASSLGAGKGNYEQYF.

V gene TRBV6-1 combines with J gene TRBJ1-1, with 7 bases aligning to TRBD1. The CDR3 has 14 residues. Unmatched junction bases numbered 8, after V lost 9 bases and J lost 1 base. Per germline, CDR1 MNHNS and CDR2 SASEGT. The CDR3 sequence: CASETGRGNTEAFF. CDR3 coding DNA: TGTGCCAGTGAGACAGGGAGGGGGAACACTGAAGCTTTCTTT.

There are a few counts of this clone. The chain couples TRBV19 to TRBJ1-1, with 10 bases lining up with TRBD1. Germline values: CDR1 LNHDA, CDR2 SQIVND (reference sequence). Trimming took 5 bases from V and 1 from J; bases not matched to a gene: 10. CDR3 length: 17 residues. CDR3 DNA: TGTGCCAGTAGTGGGACCCTCGGGACAGGGGAGAACACTGAAGCTTTCTTT. It is translated as CASSGTLGTGENTEAFF.

This chain connects TRBV11-2 to TRBJ1-1; D is perhaps TRBD1 (5 bases). CDR3 length: 13 amino acids. V gave up 3 bases and J gave up 5 bases, with 10 bases separating them. Germline loops: CDR1 SGHAT, CDR2 FQNNGV. The DNA of the CDR3 is TGTGCCAGCAGCTTCAGGGATTGGACTGAAGCTTTCTTT. Amino acids: CASSFRDWTEAFF. The variable domain in full, completed from reference TRBV11-2 and TRBJ1-1, reads EAGVAQSPRYKIIEKRQSVAFWCNPISGHATLYWYQQILGQGPKLLIQFQNNGVVDDSQLPKDRFSAERLKGVDSTLKIQPAKLEDSAVYLCASSFRDWTEAFFGQGTRLTVV.

In its sample, this clone was seen once. The chain couples TRBV2 to TRBJ2-2; TRBD1 aligns across 8 bases. In germline, CDR1 is SNHLY, CDR2 FYNNEI. This CDR3 comprises 14 residues. V trimming: 10 bases; J trimming: 0 bases; junction bases outside the gene matches: 4. The CDR3 DNA reads as TGTGCCACCGGACAGGGATCGAACACCGGGGAGCTGTTTTTT. Its protein is CATGQGSNTGELFF.

This clone was recorded once. This chain uses TRBV30 with TRBJ1-6, with 7 bases lining up with TRBD1. V gave up 4 bases and J gave up 5 bases; unmatched junction bases: 14. Germline V lookup: CDR1 GTSNPN, CDR2 SVGIG (reference sequence). The CDR3 is 17 amino acids. The CDR3 region has the DNA TGTGCCTGGACTCCCCCCCGACAGGGTCGAAATAATTCACCCCTCCACTTT. This encodes CAWTPPRQGRNNSPLHF.

This clone was seen only a few times. The sample carries other DNA sequences with the same CDR3. The chain is built from TRBV7-2 and TRBJ2-1; D is unclear. The V end lost 5 bases, the J end lost 5 bases, and 7 bases lay between the germline ends. The CDR3 has 12 amino acids. In germline, CDR1 is SGHTA, CDR2 FQGNSA. CDR3: CASSPTHNEQFF. CDR3 sequence (DNA): TGTGCCAGCAGCCCTACGCACAATGAGCAGTTCTTC. Based on the CDR3 plus reference TRBV7-2 and TRBJ2-1, the full variable domain is GAGVSQSPSNKVTEKGKDVELRCDPISGHTALYWYRQSLGQGLEFLIYFQGNSAPDKSGLPSDRFSAERTGGSVSTLTIQRTQQEDSAVYLCASSPTHNEQFFGPGTRLTVL.

The rearrangement uses TRBV15 and TRBJ2-7, with D unclear. The germline V and J ends were trimmed by 0 bases and 6 bases, with 9 bases remaining between them. Germline V gives CDR1 LNHNV, CDR2 YYDKDF (reference sequence). This CDR3 region has 13 residues. CDR3 sequence reads: CATSRDLSGEQYF. CDR3 bases: TGTGCCACCAGCAGAGATCTTTCGGGCGAGCAGTACTTC.

This clone was counted between two and nine times. CDR3 region: CAITEDGNTEAFF. In nucleotides, the CDR3 is TGTGCCATCACCGAGGACGGGAACACTGAAGCTTTCTTT. The chain is built from TRBV10-3 and TRBJ1-1; unclear D gene. The CDR3 is 13 residues long. Trimming cost V 7 bases and J 1 base, with 10 bases left between them. Germline assignment: CDR1 ENHRY and CDR2 SYGVKD.

The chain couples TRBV29-1 to TRBJ2-1; D call uncertain. V was shortened by 4 bases and J by 0 bases, with 10 bases between the two germline ends. The CDR3 runs 14 residues. Germline CDR1 and CDR2: SQVTM and ANQGSEA. CDR3 in amino acids: CSVVDWSSYNEQFF. CDR3 coding DNA: TGCAGCGTTGTCGACTGGAGCTCCTACAATGAGCAGTTCTTC.

This chain joins TRBV4-2 and TRBJ2-7, with D perhaps TRBD2 (5 bases). Trimming took 0 bases from V and 2 from J, leaving 11 bases between them. Germline CDR1 is LGHNA and CDR2 is YNFKEQ. The CDR3 loop spans 15 amino acids. CDR3 amino acids: CASSQDDLATYEQYF. The DNA for the CDR3 is TGTGCCAGCAGCCAAGACGATCTAGCCACCTACGAGCAGTACTTC.

Comments on this clone: The same CDR3 can be traced to other DNA sequences in this sample. This chain links TRBV28 with TRBJ2-7, with D possibly being TRBD2 (6 bases). This CDR3 has 12 amino acids. V shed 10 bases and J shed 4 bases, with 14 bases lying between them. CDR1 is MDHEN, CDR2 SYDVKM, per germline. CDR3 DNA: TGTGCCACGAGGTCAGGGACTTACGAGCAGTACTTC. As protein: CATRSGTYEQYF.